The subject of this entry is one TCR beta chain. Its antigen is as yet unknown. Losses at the gene ends were 5 bases for V and 0 bases for J; bases not matched to a gene: 5. Germline assignment: CDR1 MNHNS and CDR2 SASEGT. The CDR3 is made up of 17 amino acids. The sample belongs to a study of T cells in Graves' hyperthyroidism and ophthalmopathy. Broader study findings: The model anticipated ophthalmopathy a median around 6 months pre-onset.

Authors of the study amplified TCR beta CDR3 regions from RNA transcripts. RT-PCR in the first round (using the HTBI primer set) targeted the TCR CDR3. TCRdb re-derived calls from the multiplex PCR reads in MiXCR, one entry per CDR3 protein. The sample has 400,000 to 550,000 distinct CDR3 sequences, less than 25% seen once. Orbital computed tomography, thyroid ultrasound, serum thyroxine and TRAb, and clinical symptoms together informed the diagnoses. This TCR came from a woman between 25 and 40 years old with Graves' ophthalmopathy. Sequencing input: blood. The rearrangement uses TRBV6-1 and TRBJ1-6; 9 nucleotides match TRBD1. The CDR3 DNA reads as TGTGCCAGCAGTCCTGACAGGGGGAACTCCTATAATTCACCCCTCCACTTT. Protein sequence: CASSPDRGNSYNSPLHF.